The clone carrying this TCR beta chain has a handful of counts. The data were obtained in a study of T cells in Graves' hyperthyroidism and ophthalmopathy. Patients were aged 18 to 65, had disease duration under 2 months, and had newly diagnosed hyperthyroidism. Uncontrolled infection, other autoimmune disease, pregnancy or lactation led to exclusion. Amplified regions were TCR beta CDR3 sequences from RNA transcripts. HTBI primers drove first-round RT-PCR of the TCR CDR3. Via MiXCR, TCRdb re-called the multiplex PCR reads, giving one row per CDR3 protein. Of 450,000 to 700,000 distinct CDR3 sequences in the sample, about 45% were seen once. Sequenced material: peripheral blood or thyroid tissue (not recorded which). The sequence came from a woman aged 18-29 years with Graves' hyperthyroidism.

The DNA of the CDR3 is TGTGCCATCAGTGAGGTTTTGTCTAGCGACACCTACGAGCAGTACTTC. It yields the protein CAISEVLSSDTYEQYF. The chain employs TRBV10-3 and TRBJ2-7; D perhaps matches TRBD2 (6 bases). V was pared by 2 bases and J by 2 bases, with 16 bases between. Germline CDR1 reads ENHRY; CDR2 reads SYGVKD. CDR3 length: 16 amino acids.